This is a list of T cell receptor beta chains from one sample in a study of beta chain features in type 1 diabetes. TCRdb keeps only in-frame clones here, not all; method: immunoSEQ multiplex PCR. This table holds roughly 140,000 clones, roughly 10% found once. Sequencing was done on a sample of central memory CD4+ T cells from blood. Receptors were obtained from a man between 18 and 35 years old in good health. The CDR3 runs from the conserved cysteine through the conserved F or W. Clone sizes are given selectively: once, few, many, or a class where the clone is expanded.

>TRBV7-2|.|TRBJ2-3
CASSLGPTDTQYF
>TRBV28|many|TRBJ2-4
CASSLAGAKNIQYF
>TRBV7-2|.|TRBJ2-5
CASIDWARGRETQYF
>TRBV4-3|.|TRBJ2-1
CASSQDGTSGSYNEQFF
>TRBV18|.|TRBJ1-1
CASSPTSRRSGTEAFF
>TRBV7-2|few|TRBJ2-2
CASVDRGPNTGELFF
>TRBV4-2|.|TRBJ2-4
CASSLSGTRGENIQYF
>TRBV29-1|.|TRBJ2-5
CSVEGRLKQETQYF
>TRBV7-3|few|TRBJ2-3
CASSLARTDTQYF
>TRBV18|many|TRBJ1-6
CASRPKGSDSPLHF
>TRBV29-1|.|TRBJ1-1
CSVAPPNTEAFF
>TRBV7-9|.|TRBJ2-7
CASSLQGSSYEQYF
>TRBV7-2|few|TRBJ2-3
CASSPSGAAADTQYF
>TRBV14|few|TRBJ2-7
CASSRAPREQYF
>TRBV25-1|.|TRBJ2-5
CASTHGGKETQYF
>TRBV29-1|.|TRBJ2-1
CSVEYRLAGGTNEQFF
>TRBV7-2|few|TRBJ2-3
CASSLMGVGSWDTDTQYF
>TRBV5-1|few|TRBJ1-2
CASSPRVGQGYGYTF
>TRBV14|few|TRBJ2-2
CASSQWTGVNTGELFF
>TRBV7-6|few|TRBJ2-7
CASSLRSSQHEQYF
>TRBV7-2|.|TRBJ2-2
CASSQTAGKRRTGELFF
>TRBV30|few|TRBJ1-2
CAWSVDRRRGYTF
>TRBV7-9|.|TRBJ1-4
CASSLALGQYVRLFF
>TRBV15|many|TRBJ1-5
CATSWGRVQPQHF
>TRBV5-1|.|TRBJ2-4
CASSPLGNIQYF
>TRBV13|few|TRBJ2-7
CASSLGWPGVSYEQYF
>TRBV7-2|.|TRBJ2-5
CASSSGEMETQYF
>TRBV5-1|.|TRBJ1-1
CASSLVPAMNTEAFF
>TRBV20-1|few|TRBJ2-4
CSARRENIQYF
>TRBV13|many|TRBJ2-1
CASSLDRGRASGHSYNEQFF
>TRBV29-1|many|TRBJ1-2
CSVEDRIGQGYGYTF
>TRBV14|.|TRBJ2-1
CASSPRAGAGAEQFF
>TRBV29-1|.|TRBJ2-6
CSVDQSSGANVLTF
>TRBV7-9|few|TRBJ1-1
CASSLQIATEAFF
>TRBV9|few|TRBJ2-3
CASTIGAGNTDTQYF
>TRBV5-1|few|TRBJ2-1
CASNLKGNEQFF
>TRBV7-9|once|TRBJ2-3
CASSLTSGRADTQYF
>TRBV15|few|TRBJ2-7
CATSRGGTGAQEQYF
>TRBV28|few|TRBJ2-7
CASSPAGTEAYEQYF
>TRBV20-1|.|TRBJ2-1
CSARDYNEQFF
>TRBV18|few|TRBJ2-5
CASSPQETQYF
>TRBV6-1|.|TRBJ2-5
CASSSNLAGQETQYF
>TRBV5-4|few|TRBJ2-3
CASSSGGTASTDTQYF
>TRBV25-1|.|TRBJ2-3
CASSKPGWADTQYF
>TRBV5-1|few|TRBJ2-3
CASSPGLAGRDTQYF
>TRBV18|.|TRBJ2-1
CASSPLDFYNEQFF
>TRBV27|.|TRBJ1-1
CARQGRVNTEAFF
>TRBV18|.|TRBJ2-5
CASSPWDRGLETQYF
>TRBV11-1|.|TRBJ2-6
CASSAQGTGANVLTF
>TRBV28|few|TRBJ2-3
CASRPPGTGGRTDTQYF
>TRBV5-4|few|TRBJ1-2
CASSLRANYGYTF